The 26 T cell receptor beta chains listed next were all sequenced from one sample in a study of CD8+ T cells in alopecia areata. As the sequencing template, cDNA was produced by extracting RNA and reverse transcribing it. Method: immunoSEQ multiplex PCR; TCRdb's copy keeps in-frame clones and lacks some. The sample contains roughly 250,000 clones, roughly two thirds of which appear only once. The material was CD4+ T cells sorted from blood, obtained at week 0. These TCRs come from a human donor with alopecia areata.

The chain combines TRBV7-9 with TRBJ2-7; tentatively, D is TRBD1 (7 bases). The CDR3 contains 15 residues. V shed 4 bases and J shed 1 base, with 14 bases lying between them. CDR1 is SEHNR, CDR2 FQNEAQ, per germline (reference sequence). Written as DNA, the CDR3 is TGTGCCAGCAGCTCGGCGGGACAGTCATCCTACGAGCAGTACTTC. It translates to CASSSAGQSSYEQYF. Looking up the rest from reference TRBV7-9 and TRBJ2-7 gives the full variable domain: DTGVSQNPRHKITKRGQNVTFRCDPISEHNRLYWYRQTLGQGPEFLTYFQNEAQLEKSRLLSDRFSAERPKGSFSTLEIQRTEQGDSAMYLCASSSAGQSSYEQYFGPGTRLTVT.

The rearrangement joins TRBV29-1 to TRBJ2-7, with TRBD1 as a possible D gene (6 bases). The CDR3 extends over 13 amino acids. V gave up 4 bases and J gave up 5 bases, with 15 bases separating them. CDR1 is SQVTM and CDR2 is ANQGSEA in the germline V gene. The CDR3 region has the DNA TGCAGCGTTGCGGGATTCCAGGGGAACGAGCAGTACTTC. Its protein is CSVAGFQGNEQYF.

This clone was found a few times. The genes are TRBV4-3 and TRBJ1-6; 7 bases map to TRBD1. The V gene's germline CDR1 is LGHNA and CDR2 YSLEER. The CDR3 extends over 15 amino acids. Unmatched junction bases numbered 3, after V lost 1 base and J lost 6 bases. The CDR3 DNA sequence: TGCGCCAGCAGCCAAGCGACAGGGATTAATTCACCCCTCCACTTT. Translation gives CASSQATGINSPLHF.

The chain joins TRBV18 to TRBJ2-6; D is ambiguous. The germline V and J ends were trimmed by 6 bases and 0 bases, with 6 bases remaining between them. The germline gives CDR1 KGHSH, CDR2 LQKENI. CDR3 length: 14 amino acids. CDR3 sequence: CASSGSSGANVLTF. In nucleotides, the CDR3 is TGTGCCAGCTCCGGAAGCTCTGGGGCCAACGTCCTGACTTTC.

V usage is TRBV29-1 and J usage is TRBJ2-3; either TRBD1 or TRBD2 may fit D (7 bases each). Per the germline V gene, CDR1 is SQVTM and CDR2 is ANQGSEA. The CDR3 covers 15 residues. V was pared by 6 bases and J by 3 bases, with 19 bases between. CDR3 region: CSVPRGGGYTDTQYF. In DNA form, the CDR3 reads TGCAGCGTACCAAGGGGAGGGGGCTATACAGATACGCAGTATTTT.

The chain links TRBV30 to TRBJ2-3; TRBD1 or TRBD2 may be the D gene (5 bases each). CDR3 length: 13 amino acids. V lost 5 bases, J lost 5 bases, and 14 bases lay in between. CDR1 and CDR2 (germline): GTSNPN, SVGIG (reference sequence). The CDR3 sequence is CAWGIPGGDTQYF. CDR3 nucleotide sequence: TGTGCCTGGGGGATCCCTGGGGGAGATACGCAGTATTTT. The full variable domain, rest sourced from reference TRBV30 and TRBJ2-3, is SQTIHQWPATLVQPVGSPLSLECTVEGTSNPNLYWYRQAAGRGLQLLFYSVGIGQISSEVPQNLSASRPQDRQFILSSKKLLLSDSGFYLCAWGIPGGDTQYFGPGTRLTVL.

The V call is TRBV12-5, the J call TRBJ2-7; 10 bases are shared with TRBD1. Germline V gene data show CDR1 as LGHNT and CDR2 as FRNRAP. CDR3 size: 15 residues. J was trimmed by 0 bases and V by 5 bases; bases with no gene match: 4. CDR3: CASGDRDRGSYEQYF. In DNA form, the CDR3 reads TGTGCTAGTGGTGACCGGGACAGGGGCTCCTACGAGCAGTACTTC. Full variable domain (rest looked up from reference TRBV12-5 and TRBJ2-7): DARVTQTPRHKVTEMGQEVTMRCQPILGHNTVFWYRQTMMQGLELLAYFRNRAPLDDSGMPKDRFSAEMPDATLATLKIQPSEPRDSAVYFCASGDRDRGSYEQYFGPGTRLTVT.

The gene calls are TRBV9 and TRBJ2-5, with no clear D. The CDR3 contains 14 residues. Germline V CDR1 and CDR2: SGDLS, YYNGEE. Trimming shortened V by 0 bases and J by 2 bases, and 8 bases separated the two germline ends. As DNA, the CDR3 is TGTGCCAGCAGCGTAGGGGTCAGACAAGAGACCCAGTACTTC. This gives the protein CASSVGVRQETQYF.

This clone was counted only a few times. The rearrangement joins TRBV5-5 to TRBJ2-3; D not resolved. CDR1 and CDR2 from the germline V gene are SGHKS and YYEKEE (reference sequence). The germline V and J ends were trimmed by 4 bases and 4 bases, with 13 bases remaining between them. This CDR3 is 14 amino acids long. In DNA form, the CDR3 reads TGTGCCAGCAGCCTTACGTATTGGGCAGATACGCAGTATTTT. As protein: CASSLTYWADTQYF.

This clone occurred a few times. The chain employs TRBV5-1 and TRBJ1-2, with D perhaps TRBD1 (6 bases). The CDR3 runs to 13 residues. V was shortened by 4 bases and J by 4 bases, with 11 bases between the two germline ends. Germline V gene lookup returns CDR1 SGHRS and CDR2 YFSETQ. CDR3: CASSPDSSYGYTF. The CDR3, as DNA: TGCGCCAGCAGCCCGGACAGCAGCTATGGCTACACCTTC.

Concerning this clone itself: One end of the junction varies from germline; a read error may be responsible. Written as DNA, the CDR3 is TGCGCCGGCAGAAAACAGGGGGCGGAAGAGCAGTACTTC. Its protein is CAGRKQGAEEQYF. This chain joins TRBV4-1 and TRBJ2-7, with 9 bases that match TRBD1. There are 13 residues in the CDR3. The germline V gene has CDR1 MGHRA and CDR2 YSYEKL.

The table lists this clone with a few counts. V is TRBV29-1 and J is TRBJ2-7, with D tentatively TRBD1 (5 bases). The CDR3 runs to 12 residues. The germline V gene has CDR1 SQVTM and CDR2 ANQGSEA. V shed 4 bases and J shed 3 bases, with 10 bases lying between them. CDR3 nucleotides: TGCAGCGTTGTGTCAGGGATCTACGAGCAGTACTTC. Its protein product is CSVVSGIYEQYF.

The chain employs TRBV6-6 and TRBJ1-2; D gene ambiguous. Germline CDR1 MNHNY, CDR2 SVGAGI (reference sequence). The CDR3 consists of 13 residues. Trimming pared 8 bases from V and 4 bases from J, leaving 14 bases between. CDR3 residues: CASSNWESYGYTF. For the CDR3, the DNA is TGTGCCAGCTCCAACTGGGAGTCCTATGGCTACACCTTC.

Only a few counts were recorded for this clone. The chain carries TRBV6-5 and TRBJ1-2; 8 bases align to TRBD1. The CDR3 is 13 residues long. Germline V gene sequence: CDR1 MNHEY, CDR2 SVGAGI. V was pared by 6 bases and J by 4 bases, with 4 bases of the junction left unmatched. Written as DNA, the CDR3 is TGTGCCAGCAGCCTCGACAGGGGCTATGGCTACACCTTC. It translates to CASSLDRGYGYTF.

J is TRBJ1-6 and V is TRBV7-3; 9 bases are a match to TRBD1. CDR1 SGHTA and CDR2 FQGTGA come from the germline V gene. This CDR3 contains 16 residues. J was trimmed by 7 bases and V by 4 bases; bases with no gene match: 8. The CDR3 DNA sequence: TGTGCCAGCAGCTCCCAGGGACAGGGCACAAATTCACCCCTCCACTTT. Encoded protein: CASSSQGQGTNSPLHF.

The chain is built from TRBV30 and TRBJ1-2; 7 bases match TRBD1. V shed 6 bases, J shed 4 bases, and the junction held 14 bases outside the gene matches. Germline CDR1 is GTSNPN and CDR2 is SVGIG (reference sequence). The length of the CDR3 is 15 residues. As DNA, the CDR3 is TGTGCCTGCGGGGACAGACCCCCATCTAGCTATGGCTACACCTTC. Amino acids: CACGDRPPSSYGYTF.

This sequence joins TRBV11-2 and TRBJ1-1; D is unclear. The length of the CDR3 is 11 residues. V lost 5 bases and J lost 7, with 8 bases in between. In germline, CDR1 is SGHAT, CDR2 FQNNGV. CDR3 sequence: CASSGRDEAFF. The CDR3 DNA sequence: TGTGCCAGCAGCGGCAGAGATGAAGCTTTCTTT.

V is TRBV2 and J is TRBJ1-2; 7 bases align to TRBD1. The CDR3 is made up of 13 amino acids. With 4 bases clipped from V and 4 bases from J, the junction kept 3 bases outside the gene matches. The germline CDR1 and CDR2 sequences are SNHLY and FYNNEI. The chain's CDR3 is CASSGAGGYGYTF. The CDR3 nucleotides are TGTGCCAGCAGTGGGGCAGGGGGCTATGGCTACACCTTC.

A few counts support this clone. The chain links TRBV29-1 to TRBJ2-1; 7 bases agree with TRBD1. Germline trimming cut 2 bases from V and 6 bases from J; bases unmatched to any gene: 4. Germline V gene sequence: CDR1 SQVTM, CDR2 ANQGSEA. This CDR3 comprises 13 residues. CDR3 amino acids: CSVEQGVRNEQFF. Written as DNA, the CDR3 is TGCAGCGTTGAACAGGGGGTACGCAATGAGCAGTTCTTC.

V gene TRBV10-3 combines with J gene TRBJ1-1, with D unresolved. The CDR3 is 13 residues long. Trimming took off 2 bases at V and 4 bases at J, with 8 bases between the two ends. The germline CDR1 and CDR2 sequences are ENHRY and SYGVKD. Here the CDR3 DNA reads TGTGCCATCAGTGAGGGTGTAGGCACTGAAGCTTTCTTT. This sequence encodes CAISEGVGTEAFF.

This clone was observed a handful of times. The CDR3 spells CASIIRAGYSGELFF. CDR3 DNA sequence: TGTGCCAGTATCATAAGGGCGGGGTATTCCGGGGAGCTGTTTTTT. This chain joins TRBV19 and TRBJ2-2; D might be TRBD2 (6 bases). The length of the CDR3 is 15 residues. Germline CDR1 and CDR2: LNHDA and SQIVND (reference sequence). Trimming pared 7 bases from V and 6 bases from J, leaving 18 bases between.

This clone is a singleton in its sample. The V call is TRBV27, the J call TRBJ1-2; TRBD1 agrees at 10 bases. V shed 4 bases, J shed 6 bases, and the junction held 5 bases outside the gene matches. The CDR3 sequence is 14 residues long. The germline V gene encodes CDR1 MNHEY and CDR2 SMNVEV (reference sequence). DNA of the CDR3: TGTGCCAGCAGTTCGGGACAGGGGAGGCATGGCTACACCTTC. It specifies CASSSGQGRHGYTF.

The chain joins TRBV2 to TRBJ1-2; D remains unclear. Germline V gene data show CDR1 as SNHLY and CDR2 as FYNNEI. This CDR3 comprises 12 residues. V lost 7 bases to trimming and J lost 2 bases, with 8 bases between them. This CDR3 reads CASMNRNYGYTF. In DNA form, the CDR3 reads TGTGCCAGCATGAATCGCAACTATGGCTACACCTTC.

The CDR3 spells CASRSGQGLYQPQHF. The CDR3 bases are TGTGCCAGCAGATCCGGACAGGGTCTATACCAGCCCCAGCATTTT. J is TRBJ1-5 and V is TRBV7-2, with TRBD1 matching over 8 bases. The CDR3 totals 15 residues. With 6 bases clipped from V and 7 bases from J, the junction kept 11 bases outside the gene matches. The germline CDR1 and CDR2 sequences are SGHTA and FQGNSA.

On this clone itself: One end of the junction varies from germline; a read error may be responsible. This sequence joins TRBV7-7 and TRBJ2-7; D is uncertain. Germline V gene data show CDR1 as SSHAT and CDR2 as FNYEAQ (reference sequence). This CDR3 comprises 14 residues. This CDR3 reads CASSPSDGSYEQYF. The CDR3, as DNA: TGTGCTAGCAGCCCTTCGGACGGTTCCTACGAGCAGTACTTC.

The chain joins TRBV6-1 to TRBJ2-7, with 9 bases fitting TRBD2. The V and J ends lost 7 bases and 2 bases, in that order; junction bases with no gene match: 9. Germline V lookup: CDR1 MNHNS, CDR2 SASEGT. This CDR3 is 15 amino acids long. CDR3 protein: CASKKTSGDTYEQYF. CDR3 nucleotide sequence: TGTGCCAGCAAGAAGACTAGCGGTGATACCTACGAGCAGTACTTC.